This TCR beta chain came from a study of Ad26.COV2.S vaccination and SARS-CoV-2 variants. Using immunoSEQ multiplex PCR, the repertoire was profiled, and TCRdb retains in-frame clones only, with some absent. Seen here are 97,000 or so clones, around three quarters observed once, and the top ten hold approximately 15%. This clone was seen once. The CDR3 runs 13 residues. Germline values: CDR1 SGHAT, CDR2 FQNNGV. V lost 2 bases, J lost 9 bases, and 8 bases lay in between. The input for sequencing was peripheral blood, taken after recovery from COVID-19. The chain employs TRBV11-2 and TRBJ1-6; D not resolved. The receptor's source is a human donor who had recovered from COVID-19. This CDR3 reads CASSLQSLSPLHF. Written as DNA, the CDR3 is TGTGCCAGCAGCTTACAAAGTCTTTCACCCCTCCACTTT.